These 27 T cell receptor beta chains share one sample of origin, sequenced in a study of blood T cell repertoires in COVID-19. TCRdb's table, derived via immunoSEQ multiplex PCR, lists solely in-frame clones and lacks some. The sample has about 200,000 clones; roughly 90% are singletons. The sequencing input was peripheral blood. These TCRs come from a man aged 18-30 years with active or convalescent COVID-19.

CDR3 coding DNA: TGTGCCAGTAGCGCAGGCAAACCCCACAATGAGCAGTTCTTC. Residues: CASSAGKPHNEQFF. The V gene is TRBV19, the J gene TRBJ2-1; D is undetermined. V lost 6 bases to trimming and J lost 5 bases, with 14 bases between them. Germline V gene sequence: CDR1 LNHDA, CDR2 SQIVND (reference sequence). The CDR3 runs 14 residues.

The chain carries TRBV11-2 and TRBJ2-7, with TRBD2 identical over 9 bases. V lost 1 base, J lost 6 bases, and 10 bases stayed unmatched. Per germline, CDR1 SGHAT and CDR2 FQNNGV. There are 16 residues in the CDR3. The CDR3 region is CASSLVFAGGRSEQYF. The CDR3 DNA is TGTGCCAGCAGCTTAGTGTTTGCGGGGGGGCGCAGCGAGCAGTACTTC. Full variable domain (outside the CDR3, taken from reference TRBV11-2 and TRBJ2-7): EAGVAQSPRYKIIEKRQSVAFWCNPISGHATLYWYQQILGQGPKLLIQFQNNGVVDDSQLPKDRFSAERLKGVDSTLKIQPAKLEDSAVYLCASSLVFAGGRSEQYFGPGTRLTVT.

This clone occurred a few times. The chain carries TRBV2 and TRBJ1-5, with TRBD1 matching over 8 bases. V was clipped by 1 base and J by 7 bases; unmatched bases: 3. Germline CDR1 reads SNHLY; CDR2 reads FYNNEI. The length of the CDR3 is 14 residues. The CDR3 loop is CASSEGDRRQPQHF. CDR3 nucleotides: TGTGCCAGCAGTGAAGGGGACAGGCGGCAGCCCCAGCATTTT.

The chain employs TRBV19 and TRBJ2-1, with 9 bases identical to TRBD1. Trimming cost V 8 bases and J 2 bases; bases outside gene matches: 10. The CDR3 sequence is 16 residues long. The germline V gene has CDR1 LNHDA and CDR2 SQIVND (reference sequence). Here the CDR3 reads CASRERDRVTYNEQFF. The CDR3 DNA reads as TGTGCCAGTCGAGAACGGGACAGGGTCACCTACAATGAGCAGTTCTTC. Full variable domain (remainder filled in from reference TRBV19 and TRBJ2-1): DGGITQSPKYLFRKEGQNVTLSCEQNLNHDAMYWYRQDPGQGLRLIYYSQIVNDFQKGDIAEGYSVSREKKESFPLTVTSAQKNPTAFYLCASRERDRVTYNEQFFGPGTRLTVL.

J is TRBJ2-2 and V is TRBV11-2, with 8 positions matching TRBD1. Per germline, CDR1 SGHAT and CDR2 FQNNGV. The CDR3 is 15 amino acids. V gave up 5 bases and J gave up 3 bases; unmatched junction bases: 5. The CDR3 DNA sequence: TGTGCCAGCAGCCCCTCGACAGGGGACACCGGGGAGCTGTTTTTT. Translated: CASSPSTGDTGELFF.

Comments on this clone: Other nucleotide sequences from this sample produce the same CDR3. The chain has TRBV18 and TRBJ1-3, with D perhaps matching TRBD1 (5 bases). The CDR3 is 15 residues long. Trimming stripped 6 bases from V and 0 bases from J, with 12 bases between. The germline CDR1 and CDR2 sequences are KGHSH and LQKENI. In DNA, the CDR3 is TGTGCCAGCTCTCCAGCCGGGGGCTCTGGAAACACCATATATTTT. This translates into CASSPAGGSGNTIYF.

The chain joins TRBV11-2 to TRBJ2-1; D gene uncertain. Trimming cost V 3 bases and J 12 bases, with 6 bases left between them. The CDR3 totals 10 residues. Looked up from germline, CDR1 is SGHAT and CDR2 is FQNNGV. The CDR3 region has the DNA TGTGCCAGCAGCTTTTACGGGCAGTTCTTC. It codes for CASSFYGQFF.

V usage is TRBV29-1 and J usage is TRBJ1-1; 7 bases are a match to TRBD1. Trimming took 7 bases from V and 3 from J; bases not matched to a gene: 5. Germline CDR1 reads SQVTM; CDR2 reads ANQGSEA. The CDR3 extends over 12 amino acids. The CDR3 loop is CSARQGDTEAFF. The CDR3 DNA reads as TGCAGCGCTCGACAGGGCGACACTGAAGCTTTCTTT.

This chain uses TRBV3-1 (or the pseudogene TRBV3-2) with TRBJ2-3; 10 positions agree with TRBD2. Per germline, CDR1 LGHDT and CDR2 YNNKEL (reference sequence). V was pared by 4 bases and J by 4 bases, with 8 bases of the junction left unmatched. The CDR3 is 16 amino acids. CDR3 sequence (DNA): TGTGCCAGCAGCCGCGATCCCAGCGGGGGGGCAGATACGCAGTATTTT. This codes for CASSRDPSGGADTQYF.

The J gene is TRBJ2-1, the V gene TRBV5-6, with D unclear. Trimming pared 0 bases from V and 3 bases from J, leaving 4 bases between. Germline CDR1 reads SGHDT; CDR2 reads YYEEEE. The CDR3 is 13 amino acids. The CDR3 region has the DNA TGTGCCAGCAGCTTGGACGGCTACAATGAGCAGTTCTTC. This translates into CASSLDGYNEQFF. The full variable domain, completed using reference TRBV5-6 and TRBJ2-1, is DAGVTQSPTHLIKTRGQQVTLRCSPKSGHDTVSWYQQALGQGPQFIFQYYEEEERQRGNFPDRFSGHQFPNYSSELNVNALLLGDSALYLCASSLDGYNEQFFGPGTRLTVL.

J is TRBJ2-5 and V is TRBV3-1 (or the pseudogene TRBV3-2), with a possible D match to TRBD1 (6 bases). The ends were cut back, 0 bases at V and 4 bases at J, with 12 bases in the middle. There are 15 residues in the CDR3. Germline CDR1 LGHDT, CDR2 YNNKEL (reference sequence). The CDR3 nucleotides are TGTGCCAGCAGCCAAGAAACCGTAGGGGGAGAGACCCAGTACTTC. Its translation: CASSQETVGGETQYF.

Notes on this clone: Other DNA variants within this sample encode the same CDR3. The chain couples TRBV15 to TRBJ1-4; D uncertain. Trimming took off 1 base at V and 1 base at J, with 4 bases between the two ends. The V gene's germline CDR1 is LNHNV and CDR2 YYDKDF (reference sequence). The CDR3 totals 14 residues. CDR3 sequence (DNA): TGTGCCACCAGCAGAGGACAAACTAATGAAAAACTGTTTTTT. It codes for CATSRGQTNEKLFF.

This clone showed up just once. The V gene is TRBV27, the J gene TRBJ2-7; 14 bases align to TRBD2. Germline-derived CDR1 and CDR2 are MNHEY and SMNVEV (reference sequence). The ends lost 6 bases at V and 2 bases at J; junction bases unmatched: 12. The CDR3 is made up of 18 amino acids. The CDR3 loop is CASRGRGTSGSGTYEQYF. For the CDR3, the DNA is TGTGCCAGCAGGGGCCGGGGGACTAGCGGGAGTGGGACCTACGAGCAGTACTTC.

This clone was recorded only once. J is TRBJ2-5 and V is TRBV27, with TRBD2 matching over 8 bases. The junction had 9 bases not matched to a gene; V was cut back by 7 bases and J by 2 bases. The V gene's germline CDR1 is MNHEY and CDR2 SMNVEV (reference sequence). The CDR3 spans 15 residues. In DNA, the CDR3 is TGTGCCAGCACTTCTCAAGCGGGGGTACAAGAGACCCAGTACTTC. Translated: CASTSQAGVQETQYF.

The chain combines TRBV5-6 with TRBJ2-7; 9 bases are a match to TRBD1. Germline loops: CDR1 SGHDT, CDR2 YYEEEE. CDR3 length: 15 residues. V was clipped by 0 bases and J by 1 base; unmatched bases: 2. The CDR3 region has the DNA TGTGCCAGCAGCTTGGAAGACAGGGGGTCCTACGAGCAGTACTTC. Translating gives CASSLEDRGSYEQYF.

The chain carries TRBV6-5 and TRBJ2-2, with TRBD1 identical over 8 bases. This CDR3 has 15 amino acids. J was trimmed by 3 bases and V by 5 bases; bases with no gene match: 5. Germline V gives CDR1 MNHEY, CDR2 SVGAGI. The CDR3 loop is CASSPWGQDTGELFF. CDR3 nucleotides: TGTGCCAGCAGTCCATGGGGACAGGACACCGGGGAGCTGTTTTTT.

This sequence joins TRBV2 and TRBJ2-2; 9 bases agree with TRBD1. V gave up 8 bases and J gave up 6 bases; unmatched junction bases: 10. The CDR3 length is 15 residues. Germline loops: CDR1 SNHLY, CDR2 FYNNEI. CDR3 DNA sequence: TGTGCCAGCTCTGACAGGGGGATCCTCGCCGGGGAGCTGTTTTTT. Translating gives CASSDRGILAGELFF.

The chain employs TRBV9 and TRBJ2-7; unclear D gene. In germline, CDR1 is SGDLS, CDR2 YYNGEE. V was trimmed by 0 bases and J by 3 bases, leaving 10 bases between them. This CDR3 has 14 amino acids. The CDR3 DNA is TGTGCCAGCAGCGTAGAGAGCTCGGGCTACGAGCAGTACTTC. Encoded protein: CASSVESSGYEQYF.

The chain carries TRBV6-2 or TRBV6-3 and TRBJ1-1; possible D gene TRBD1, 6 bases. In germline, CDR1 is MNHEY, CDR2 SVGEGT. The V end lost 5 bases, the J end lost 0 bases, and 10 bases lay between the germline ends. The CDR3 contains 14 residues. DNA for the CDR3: TGTGCCAGCAGTCTCAGGGGAATGAACACTGAAGCTTTCTTT. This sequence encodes CASSLRGMNTEAFF.

As DNA, the CDR3 is TGTGCCAGTAGTATCCGGCAGGGGAACACTGAAGCTTTCTTT. The encoded protein is CASSIRQGNTEAFF. V gene TRBV19 combines with J gene TRBJ1-1; a weak D match, TRBD1 (5 bases). V gave up 3 bases and J gave up 1 base, with 9 bases separating them. Germline V lookup: CDR1 LNHDA, CDR2 SQIVND (reference sequence). The CDR3 contains 14 residues.

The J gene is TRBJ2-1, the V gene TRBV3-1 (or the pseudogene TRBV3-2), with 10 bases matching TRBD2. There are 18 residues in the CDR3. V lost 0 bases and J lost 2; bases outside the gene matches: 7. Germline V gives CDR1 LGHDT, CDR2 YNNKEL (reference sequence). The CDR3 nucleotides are TGTGCCAGCAGCCAAGATCTACTAGCGGGGTACACCTACAATGAGCAGTTCTTC. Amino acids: CASSQDLLAGYTYNEQFF.

The CDR3 loop is CASSFDSHSFYEQYF. The CDR3 nucleotides are TGTGCCAGCAGCTTCGATAGCCATAGTTTTTACGAGCAGTACTTC. The chain employs TRBV11-2 and TRBJ2-7; D not resolved. This CDR3 is 15 amino acids long. Germline values: CDR1 SGHAT, CDR2 FQNNGV. V lost 3 bases, J lost 4 bases, and 16 bases lay in between.

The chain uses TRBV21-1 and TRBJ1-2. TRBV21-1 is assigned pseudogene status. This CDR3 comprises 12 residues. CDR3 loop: CARMEREYGYTF. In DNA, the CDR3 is TGTGCCAGGATGGAGAGGGAATATGGCTACACCTTC.

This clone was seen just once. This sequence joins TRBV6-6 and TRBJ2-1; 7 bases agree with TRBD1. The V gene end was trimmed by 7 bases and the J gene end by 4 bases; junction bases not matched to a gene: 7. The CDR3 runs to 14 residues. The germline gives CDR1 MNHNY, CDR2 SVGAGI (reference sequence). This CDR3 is CASIDGTAYNEQFF. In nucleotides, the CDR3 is TGTGCCAGCATCGACGGGACAGCGTACAATGAGCAGTTCTTC.

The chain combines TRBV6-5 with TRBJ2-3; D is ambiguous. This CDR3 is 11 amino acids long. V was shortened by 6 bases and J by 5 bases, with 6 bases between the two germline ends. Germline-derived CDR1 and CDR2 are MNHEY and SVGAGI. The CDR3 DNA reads TGTGCCAGCAGACTCCGAGATACGCAGTATTTT. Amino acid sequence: CASRLRDTQYF.

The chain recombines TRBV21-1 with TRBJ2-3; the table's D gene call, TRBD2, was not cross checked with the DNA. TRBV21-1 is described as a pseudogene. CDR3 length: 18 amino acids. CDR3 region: CASSRSPYRDSSKDTQYF. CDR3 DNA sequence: TGTGCCAGCAGCAGATCTCCCTATCGGGACTCGAGTAAAGATACGCAGTATTTT.

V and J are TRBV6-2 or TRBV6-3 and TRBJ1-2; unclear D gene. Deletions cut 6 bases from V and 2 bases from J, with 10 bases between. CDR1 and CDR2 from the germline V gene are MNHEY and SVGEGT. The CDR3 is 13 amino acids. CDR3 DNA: TGTGCCAGCAGCCCGGGGAGGAACTATGGCTACACCTTC. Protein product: CASSPGRNYGYTF.